The source of this T cell receptor (beta chain) is a study of cytomegalovirus exposure and HLA in healthy donors. Primers: 60 Vbeta forward and 13 Jbeta reverse. TCRdb's table, derived via immunoSEQ multiplex PCR, lists solely in-frame clones and lacks some. The sample holds around 130,000 clones; around 67% are singletons and the top ten take around 2.1%. The CDR3 has 13 residues. J gave up 5 bases and V 3 bases, and 6 bases lay outside the gene matches. Germline V gene sequence: CDR1 GTSNPN, CDR2 SVGIG (reference sequence). This chain uses TRBV30 with TRBJ2-5; TRBD1 matches 7 bases. The sequenced sample consisted of PBMCs. The clonotype was recovered from a woman aged 40 to 50 in good health and CMV-seropositive. CDR3 coding DNA: TGTGCCTGGAGGGACAGGTATACGGAGACCCAGTACTTC. This codes for CAWRDRYTETQYF.